Listed below are T cell receptor beta chains from one sample, sequenced in a study of blood T cell repertoires in COVID-19. Assay: immunoSEQ multiplex PCR; the TCRdb copy retains only in-frame clones and omits some. The sample shows roughly 52,000 clones, approximately 78% of them seen only once. The specimen sequenced was peripheral blood. The receptors originated from a human donor in a cohort sampled during active or convalescent COVID-19. The CDR3 runs from the conserved cysteine through the conserved F or W. D genes are given only for firm matches. Rows may omit the clone size; those that give it use once, few, many or a size class.

V gene,D gene,clone size,J gene,CDR3 protein,CDR3 DNA
TRBV7-6,TRBD1,.,TRBJ1-6,CASSLGQGAANSPLHF,TGTGCCAGCAGCTTAGGGCAGGGGGCGGCAAATTCACCCCTCCACTTT
TRBV7-6,.,.,TRBJ2-2,CASSPPYGELFF,TGTGCCAGCAGCCCCCCGTATGGGGAGCTGTTTTTT
TRBV7-6,.,.,TRBJ1-1,CARISPTNTEAFF,TGTGCCAGGATCTCCCCTACGAACACTGAAGCTTTCTTT
TRBV6-4,.,.,TRBJ2-2,CASSYYESGELFF,TGTGCCAGCAGCTACTACGAGTCCGGGGAGCTGTTTTTT
TRBV6-5,.,once,TRBJ1-2,CAGGKANYGYTF,TGTGCCGGGGGGAAAGCTAACTATGGCTACACCTTC
TRBV5-4,.,.,TRBJ1-4,CASSLMGAIEELFF,TGTGCCAGCAGCTTAATGGGGGCAATTGAGGAACTGTTTTTT
TRBV9,.,.,TRBJ1-3,CASSVAVNSGNTIYF,TGTGCCAGCAGCGTTGCAGTTAACTCTGGAAACACCATATATTTT
TRBV2,TRBD1,.,TRBJ1-1,CASLRGRGRTEAFF,TGTGCCAGCTTAAGGGGCAGGGGGCGGACTGAAGCTTTCTTT
TRBV14,.,.,TRBJ1-1,CASSQEVRAEAFF,TGTGCCAGCAGCCAAGAGGTCCGGGCTGAAGCTTTCTTT
TRBV7-8,.,once,TRBJ1-3,CASSSGPPSRGNTIYF,TGTGCCAGCAGCTCCGGTCCCCCTTCGAGAGGAAACACCATATATTTT
TRBV13,TRBD2,.,TRBJ2-5,CASSLAGGRETQYF,TGTGCCAGCAGCTTAGCCGGGGGGAGGGAGACCCAGTACTTC
TRBV9,.,.,TRBJ1-5,CASSEYPSQANSNQPQHF,TGTGCCAGCAGCGAATACCCGAGTCAGGCCAATAGCAATCAGCCCCAGCATTTT
TRBV7-9,TRBD1,.,TRBJ2-7,CASSLSGQGPYEQYF,TGTGCCAGCAGCTTAAGCGGACAGGGACCCTACGAGCAGTACTTC
TRBV7-2,TRBD1,.,TRBJ1-1,CASSQWTGSGFEAFF,TGTGCCAGCAGCCAATGGACAGGGTCAGGATTCGAAGCTTTCTTT
TRBV3-1/TRBV3-2,TRBD1,.,TRBJ1-5,CASSRDSFSNQPQHF,TGTGCCAGCAGCCGGGACAGTTTTAGCAATCAGCCCCAGCATTTT
TRBV7-9,TRBD1,few,TRBJ2-5,CASSGQGRETQYF,TGTGCCAGCAGCGGACAGGGCCGGGAGACCCAGTACTTC
TRBV5-5,.,few,TRBJ2-7,CASSLRSGEQYF,TGTGCCAGCAGCTTGAGGTCGGGGGAGCAGTACTTC
TRBV5-4,.,.,TRBJ2-7,CASSPRETSYEQYF,TGTGCCAGCAGCCCCAGGGAAACGTCCTACGAGCAGTACTTC
TRBV7-9,TRBD2,.,TRBJ2-1,CASSFLTRDYHSYNEQFF,TGTGCCAGCAGCTTCTTAACCAGGGACTACCACTCCTACAATGAGCAGTTCTTC
TRBV27,TRBD1,.,TRBJ2-5,CASRNLQGASETQYF,TGTGCCAGCAGGAATCTACAGGGGGCTTCAGAGACCCAGTACTTC
TRBV7-2,TRBD1,once,TRBJ2-5,CASSSGQGKTQYF,TGTGCCAGCAGCTCCGGACAGGGAAAGACCCAGTACTTC
TRBV5-1,TRBD1,.,TRBJ1-5,CASSLGQGNNQPQHF,TGCGCCAGCAGCCTGGGACAGGGGAACAATCAGCCCCAGCATTTT
TRBV28,.,.,TRBJ2-5,CASSLSSETQYF,TGTGCCAGCAGTTTATCTTCCGAGACCCAGTACTTC
TRBV3-1/TRBV3-2,TRBD2,.,TRBJ2-5,CASSQGLAEETQYF,TGTGCCAGCAGCCAAGGGCTAGCGGAAGAGACCCAGTACTTC
TRBV19,TRBD2,.,TRBJ2-3,CASSIRGGTDTQYF,TGTGCCAGTAGTATACGCGGGGGGACAGATACGCAGTATTTT
TRBV2,.,.,TRBJ1-4,CASRSRTVNEKLFF,TGTGCCAGCAGATCCAGGACAGTTAATGAAAAACTGTTTTTT
TRBV7-8,TRBD1,.,TRBJ1-4,CASSPRTGVAEKLFF,TGTGCCAGCAGCCCTAGGACAGGGGTTGCTGAAAAACTGTTTTTT
TRBV10-3,.,few,TRBJ1-2,CAISPGTKDYGYTF,TGTGCCATCAGTCCCGGGACTAAGGACTATGGCTACACCTTC
TRBV7-6,.,once,TRBJ2-1,CASSEGPEFDEQFF,TGTGCCAGCAGCGAGGGCCCAGAGTTCGATGAGCAGTTCTTC
TRBV9,TRBD1,.,TRBJ2-2,CASSPRTGAGELFF,TGTGCCAGCAGCCCCCGGACAGGGGCCGGGGAGCTGTTTTTT
TRBV6-5,.,.,TRBJ1-1,CASRPTTGNTEAFF,TGTGCCAGCAGGCCAACAACAGGGAACACTGAAGCTTTCTTT
TRBV29-1,.,.,TRBJ1-5,CSVVVQGRGNQPQHF,TGCAGCGTTGTAGTTCAGGGGAGGGGTAATCAGCCCCAGCATTTT